The present entry profiles one T cell receptor beta chain with its context. The antigen it binds to is not known. No base quality information exists; no much larger clone differs at one position. CD8 naive samples consisted of CD45RO-negative cells that were positively selected for CCR7, yielding a CD45RA+CCR7+ population without TemRA cells. Donors were healthy HIV-negative adults with no recently reported acute infections or vaccinations. Only Caucasian adults living in Nashville, Tennessee, USA were represented among the donors. Blood was obtained by leukapheresis, after which PBMCs were separated by Ficoll-Histopaque density gradient centrifugation and cryopreserved in liquid nitrogen vapor phase. Analytical flow cytometry was used to check the purity and quantity of every magnetically sorted T cell population. From each sorted fraction, genomic DNA was isolated and quantified by UV absorbance on a Nanodrop 2000c.

Using the deep immunoSEQ assay, TCR CDR3 regions were amplified from genomic DNA by multiplex PCR. Extracted genomic DNA from each cell subset was spread evenly across all wells of several immunoSEQ 96-well plates, with each plate serving as a replicate. For sorted subsets, each replicate PCR was loaded with around 220 ng genomic DNA, equivalent to 30,000 or so T cell genomes. The purified libraries were quantified using a Qubit 3.0 fluorometer, sized with a Bioanalyzer 2100, and then quantified again using the KAPA Library Quantification kit. Each immunoSEQ 96-well plate was sequenced on its own single-read 150-cycle Illumina NextSeq 550 flow cell. In the paper's pipeline: The immunoSEQ output contained only junctional sequences without quality scores, so filtering could not match that applied to full-length reads. Sequences were annotated with PyIR, a Python wrapper for IgBLAST v1.9, and V/J genes and CDR3 were assigned using IMGT germline references. Any read was removed if the V/J assignment was weak (E-value above 1e-6), the CDR3 was missing, or the read contained stop codons, out-of-frame junctions, or ambiguous translated residues. V3J clonotypes were defined as sequences sharing an identical inferred V gene, J gene, and CDR3 amino acid sequence. To compute the percentage overlap between repertoires, the number of shared unique clonotypes was divided by the size of the smaller repertoire. Repertoire richness was assessed with RTK rarefaction, the Chao1 estimator, and Recon v2.1 estimates of unobserved clonotypes. Generation probabilities for all TCRbeta clonotypes obtained by the gDNA method from a handful of donors were computed using OLGA. TCRdb carries this immuneACCESS record with in-frame sequences only. Its versions omit some clonotypes, under half of them owing to an unresolved V gene in the studies checked, with the rest unexplained. That table gives V, J and clone size, and the DNA gave D and trimming. In this sample the table shows hundreds of thousands of clones, roughly 96% of which occur a single time. Clones ranked in the top ten supply 0.11% of the sample.

The cysteine opens and the phenylalanine closes a CDR3 of 16 amino acids. Solely the CDR3 DNA is kept, with 48 bases framed from the first base. The germline V gene encodes CDR1 SGHTA and CDR2 FQGNSA. V has 5 bases trimmed and J has 1 base trimmed; junction bases matching no gene number 9. This record belongs to a study of shared clonotypes between healthy human individuals (dated by TCRdb to the early 2020s). Turning to the overall study: A couple of women and a few men aged 18 to 49 years were included in the cohort. For each donor, CD4 naive and CD4 memory were each given three plates, CD8 naive was given two plates, and CD8 memory was given one plate. To estimate repertoire size and how much clonotype sharing occurs between individuals, the study deeply sequenced the blood TCR repertoires of about 5 healthy adults. To increase sequencing depth and limit assay-specific biases, TCR repertoire library preparation and sequencing were carried out by different laboratories using diverse techniques. Per donor, leukapheresis produced somewhere between about 0.8 and 9 billion PBMCs. Findings and caveats that apply to the study as a whole: Because the study included only a small number of donors, the genetic and exposure-history diversity represented was limited. Naive subsets generally had larger estimated clonotype richness than memory subsets. When several donors were compared, the shared fraction of clonotypes was 5% to 6.5% for naive CD4, roughly 3.3% for naive CD8, 2% to 2.5% for memory CD4, and about 0.36% for memory CD8. Even with the large sequencing depth, rarefaction of the sorted-subset datasets indicated that sequencing was incomplete. Pairwise subsampling indicated that sequencing depth was expected to affect the degree of clonotype sharing among donors. Only blood was sampled, and tissue TCR repertoires likely differ from those in blood. Higher generation probabilities were observed for clonotypes shared by all four sorted-subset donors than for non-shared clonotypes.

The chain joins TRBV7-2 to TRBJ2-3; 7 bases in the middle match TRBD2. Sequencing used naive CD8+ T cells sorted from blood. The sample's cell subset or site label is to be understood as: CD45RA+CCR7+. The source is a woman aged 30 to 39 in good health. In nucleotides, the sequence is TGTGCCAGCAGCCCGGTAGCGGGCTGGGGCACAGATACGCAGTATTTT. This translates into CASSPVAGWGTDTQYF.